Each of the 30 T cell receptor beta chains below was sequenced from the same sample in a study of cytotoxic CD8 clonotypes in ibrutinib-treated CLL. The table came from immunoSEQ multiplex PCR; TCRdb's copy has only in-frame clones and leaves some out. The sample carries 110,000 to 150,000 clones, roughly three quarters recorded once. The starting material was PBMCs, obtained after 12 months of ibrutinib treatment. These receptors came from a human donor with chronic lymphocytic leukemia.

The chain has TRBV7-8 and TRBJ2-7; 8 bases are shared with TRBD2. J was trimmed by 2 bases and V by 5 bases; bases with no gene match: 11. Germline V CDR1 and CDR2: SGHVS, FQNEAQ. The CDR3 contains 16 residues. The DNA of the CDR3 is TGTGCCAGCAGCCAGGGACTAGGTATCCCTCCCTACGAGCAGTACTTC. This gives the protein CASSQGLGIPPYEQYF.

The chain recombines TRBV9 with TRBJ2-1; TRBD2 agrees at 8 bases. V was clipped by 0 bases and J by 6 bases; unmatched bases: 11. The CDR3 runs 17 residues. From germline, CDR1 is SGDLS and CDR2 YYNGEE. CDR3 residues: CASSVVSSGSMGNEQFF. CDR3 DNA sequence: TGTGCCAGCAGCGTAGTTTCGAGCGGGAGCATGGGCAATGAGCAGTTCTTC.

The CDR3 coding sequence is TGTGCCAGTACCAAGACAGGGATCCCCGGGGAGCTGTTTTTT. Translating it yields CASTKTGIPGELFF. This chain joins TRBV19 and TRBJ2-2; 7 bases agree with TRBD1. Germline V lookup: CDR1 LNHDA, CDR2 SQIVND (reference sequence). Trimming cost V 7 bases and J 6 bases; bases outside gene matches: 8. This CDR3 comprises 14 residues.

This sequence joins TRBV6-5 and TRBJ1-2; perhaps TRBD1 as D (5 bases). Germline assignment: CDR1 MNHEY and CDR2 SVGAGI. The V end lost 4 bases, the J end lost 6 bases, and 21 bases lay between the germline ends. The CDR3 contains 16 residues. For the CDR3, the DNA is TGTGCCAGCAGTTCCCTCCTGGTTGGGTGGGGCGATGGCTACACCTTC. It encodes CASSSLLVGWGDGYTF.

This clone was counted a single time. The J gene is TRBJ2-7, the V gene TRBV18; D tentatively fits TRBD1 or TRBD2 (5 bases each). The CDR3 is 14 amino acids. The germline V gene has CDR1 KGHSH and CDR2 LQKENI. The ends were cut back, 3 bases at V and 0 bases at J, with 9 bases in the middle. The CDR3 is CASSPGRSSYEQYF. CDR3 in DNA: TGTGCCAGCTCACCGGGACGTAGCTCCTACGAGCAGTACTTC.

This clone was recorded once. The chain joins TRBV4-3 to TRBJ2-5; D is ambiguous. The CDR3 spans 13 residues. With 1 base removed from V and 5 bases from J, the gap between germline ends came to 8 bases. The germline V gene has CDR1 LGHNA and CDR2 YSLEER. This chain's CDR3 is CASSQAVVETQYF. CDR3 DNA sequence: TGCGCCAGCAGCCAAGCCGTGGTTGAGACCCAGTACTTC.

The chain carries TRBV28 and TRBJ1-2; D remains unclear. From germline, CDR1 is MDHEN and CDR2 SYDVKM. The CDR3 has 13 amino acids. V was trimmed by 3 bases and J by 5 bases, leaving 10 bases between them. CDR3 sequence (DNA): TGTGCCAGCAGTTTGTCTGTCGGGTATGGCTACACCTTC. It is translated as CASSLSVGYGYTF.

V and J are TRBV9 and TRBJ2-5; 8 bases fit TRBD2. Germline V lookup: CDR1 SGDLS, CDR2 YYNGEE. The V and J ends lost 8 bases and 3 bases, in that order; junction bases with no gene match: 6. This CDR3 comprises 13 residues. The CDR3 spells CASNQLAEETQYF. CDR3 sequence (DNA): TGTGCCAGTAATCAACTAGCGGAAGAGACCCAGTACTTC.

This rearrangement joins TRBV30 to TRBJ2-1; TRBD1 might be the D (5 bases). Germline V gives CDR1 GTSNPN, CDR2 SVGIG (reference sequence). The V gene lost 4 bases and the J gene lost 4 bases, with 14 bases spanning the gap. The CDR3 length is 14 residues. The CDR3 sequence is CAWNKDSKYNEQFF. The DNA of the CDR3 is TGTGCCTGGAATAAAGACAGCAAATACAATGAGCAGTTCTTC. Full variable domain (rest looked up from reference TRBV30 and TRBJ2-1): SQTIHQWPATLVQPVGSPLSLECTVEGTSNPNLYWYRQAAGRGLQLLFYSVGIGQISSEVPQNLSASRPQDRQFILSSKKLLLSDSGFYLCAWNKDSKYNEQFFGPGTRLTVL.

The chain combines TRBV10-3 with TRBJ2-7; the D gene is possibly TRBD2 (6 bases). The CDR3 runs to 12 residues. V was pared by 10 bases and J by 4 bases, with 14 bases between. Germline V lookup: CDR1 ENHRY, CDR2 SYGVKD. Here the CDR3 reads CASGTNSYEQYF. CDR3 nucleotide sequence: TGTGCCAGCGGGACGAATTCTTACGAGCAGTACTTC.

This clone was detected once. This rearrangement joins TRBV10-3 to TRBJ1-5, with D perhaps matching TRBD1 (6 bases). This CDR3 comprises 15 residues. From germline, CDR1 is ENHRY and CDR2 SYGVKD. V lost 7 bases, J lost 4 bases, and 17 bases lay in between. The DNA for the CDR3 is TGTGCCATCAAAGAGGGTCAGGGGAAGAATCAGCCCCAGCATTTT. This codes for CAIKEGQGKNQPQHF.

This chain links TRBV9 with TRBJ2-3; no clear D. There are 14 residues in the CDR3. Deletions cut 0 bases from V and 5 bases from J, with 10 bases between. Germline CDR1 SGDLS, CDR2 YYNGEE. Here the CDR3 reads CASSVAVPVDTQYF. The CDR3 DNA is TGTGCCAGCAGCGTAGCTGTGCCTGTAGATACGCAGTATTTT. Full variable domain (outside the CDR3, taken from reference TRBV9 and TRBJ2-3): DSGVTQTPKHLITATGQRVTLRCSPRSGDLSVYWYQQSLDQGLQFLIQYYNGEERAKGNILERFSAQQFPDLHSELNLSSLELGDSALYFCASSVAVPVDTQYFGPGTRLTVL.

J is TRBJ2-5 and V is TRBV11-2; TRBD2 matches 8 bases. Per the germline V gene, CDR1 is SGHAT and CDR2 is FQNNGV. CDR3 length equals 15 residues. After removal of 1 base from V and 4 bases from J, the junction contained 5 bases not matched to a gene. The CDR3 sequence is CASSLVFLAGETQYF. For the CDR3, the DNA is TGTGCCAGCAGCTTAGTATTCCTAGCGGGAGAGACCCAGTACTTC.

The chain links TRBV4-2 to TRBJ2-1; D uncertain. The germline V and J ends were trimmed by 6 bases and 6 bases, with 18 bases remaining between them. The CDR3 has 15 residues. Germline-derived CDR1 and CDR2 are LGHNA and YNFKEQ. CDR3: CASSRPSVVVNEQFF. In DNA, the CDR3 is TGTGCCAGCAGTCGACCTTCCGTGGTAGTCAATGAGCAGTTCTTC.

The chain is built from TRBV7-8 and TRBJ2-1; TRBD1 agrees at 10 bases. The CDR3 totals 13 residues. With V trimmed by 6 bases and J by 9 bases, 5 bases remained unmatched. CDR1 is SGHVS, CDR2 FQNEAQ, per germline. As DNA, the CDR3 is TGTGCCAGCAGGGGAAGGACAGGGGGTGAGCAGTTCTTC. Residues: CASRGRTGGEQFF.

A few counts support this clone. The genes are TRBV9 and TRBJ2-3; unclear D gene. V lost 4 bases to trimming and J lost 6 bases, with 15 bases between them. Germline CDR1 and CDR2: SGDLS and YYNGEE. The CDR3 loop spans 14 amino acids. The CDR3 DNA is TGTGCCAGCAGCAAGGCCGGTGTTTCGGATACGCAGTATTTT. Translation gives CASSKAGVSDTQYF.

The gene calls are TRBV28 and TRBJ1-1, with 9 bases fitting TRBD1. The junction had 11 bases not matched to a gene; V was cut back by 6 bases and J by 0 bases. This CDR3 contains 17 residues. The germline gives CDR1 MDHEN, CDR2 SYDVKM. CDR3 sequence reads: CASSIQGAKFVNTEAFF. For the CDR3, the DNA is TGTGCCAGCAGCATACAGGGGGCCAAATTCGTGAACACTGAAGCTTTCTTT.

The chain joins TRBV29-1 to TRBJ2-2; 8 bases are a match to TRBD2. Germline lookup yields CDR1 SQVTM and CDR2 ANQGSEA. The ends lost 7 bases at V and 2 bases at J; junction bases unmatched: 9. The CDR3 covers 15 residues. As DNA, the CDR3 is TGCAGCGCTAAAGCGGGAGAGGGAAACACCGGGGAGCTGTTTTTT. Translating gives CSAKAGEGNTGELFF.

The CDR3 loop reads CASSTTKTSSGELFF. The DNA for the CDR3 is TGTGCCAGCAGCACAACCAAAACTAGCTCCGGGGAGCTGTTTTTT. The V call is TRBV7-9, the J call TRBJ2-2, with D tentatively TRBD2 (6 bases). V was cut by 5 bases and J by 6 bases, with 16 bases left in between. The CDR3 is 15 amino acids. CDR1 and CDR2 from the germline V gene are SEHNR and FQNEAQ (reference sequence).

The chain joins TRBV27 to TRBJ1-4; a weak D match, TRBD1 (5 bases). V was pared by 5 bases and J by 3 bases, with 19 bases between. CDR1 is MNHEY, CDR2 SMNVEV, per germline (reference sequence). CDR3 size: 17 residues. As DNA, the CDR3 is TGTGCCAGCAGTGAATACAGGCCCGGGCCCGCTAATGAAAAACTGTTTTTT. Translating it yields CASSEYRPGPANEKLFF.

V is TRBV10-3 and J is TRBJ2-1; 8 positions agree with TRBD2. In germline, CDR1 is ENHRY, CDR2 SYGVKD. The CDR3 extends over 15 amino acids. With 9 bases clipped from V and 4 bases from J, the junction kept 11 bases outside the gene matches. Here the CDR3 reads CAIQPERERYNEQFF. The CDR3 DNA reads as TGTGCCATACAACCCGAGCGGGAGAGATACAATGAGCAGTTCTTC.

V gene TRBV2 combines with J gene TRBJ2-1; D may match TRBD1 or TRBD2 (5 bases each). Per the germline V gene, CDR1 is SNHLY and CDR2 is FYNNEI. The V end lost 6 bases, the J end lost 2 bases, and 17 bases lay between the germline ends. The CDR3 has 16 residues. The CDR3 here is CASSETWTGPYNEQFF. DNA for the CDR3: TGTGCCAGCAGCGAAACTTGGACGGGACCCTACAATGAGCAGTTCTTC.

CDR3 residues: CSARHTEAFF. The CDR3 nucleotides are TGCAGTGCTAGACACACTGAAGCTTTCTTT. The chain joins TRBV20-1 to TRBJ1-1; D is undetermined. The V gene lost 2 bases and the J gene lost 3 bases, with 1 base spanning the gap. The CDR3 runs to 10 residues. Looked up from germline, CDR1 is DFQATT and CDR2 is SNEGSKA (reference sequence).

This clone was counted a few times. J is TRBJ2-7 and V is TRBV5-6; D unresolved. This CDR3 region has 12 residues. The germline CDR1 and CDR2 sequences are SGHDT and YYEEEE. Between the trimmed V and J ends, which lost 6 bases and 4 bases, there was a span of 11 bases. The CDR3 region is CASTLTGYEQYF. The CDR3 DNA is TGTGCCAGCACACTGACTGGGTACGAGCAGTACTTC.

This chain links TRBV7-2 with TRBJ2-5; 7 positions match TRBD1. V was pared by 5 bases and J by 2 bases, with 5 bases of the junction left unmatched. This CDR3 contains 14 residues. CDR1 is SGHTA, CDR2 FQGNSA, per germline. CDR3 sequence: CASSLGTAQETQYF. In DNA form, the CDR3 reads TGTGCCAGCAGCCTAGGGACAGCTCAAGAGACCCAGTACTTC.

The V and J genes are TRBV4-1 and TRBJ1-5, with D unclear. The CDR3 consists of 15 residues. Germline CDR1 reads MGHRA; CDR2 reads YSYEKL. V was trimmed by 4 bases and J by 2 bases, leaving 12 bases between them. CDR3 coding DNA: TGCGCCAGCAGCCTACGGACTCCGGGCAATCAGCCCCAGCATTTT. Its protein product is CASSLRTPGNQPQHF.

V and J are TRBV19 and TRBJ2-1; 7 positions match TRBD2. The CDR3 totals 17 residues. V was clipped by 1 base and J by 0 bases; unmatched bases: 6. Germline V gives CDR1 LNHDA, CDR2 SQIVND (reference sequence). For the CDR3, the DNA is TGTGCCAGTAGTATAGGGGAGGGCAGAAGCTCCTACAATGAGCAGTTCTTC. Encoded protein: CASSIGEGRSSYNEQFF.

This clone was recorded once. The genes are TRBV7-8 and TRBJ2-1; 13 nucleotides match TRBD2. V lost 5 bases, J lost 7 bases, and 5 bases stayed unmatched. CDR3 size: 15 residues. Per the germline V gene, CDR1 is SGHVS and CDR2 is FQNEAQ. The CDR3 loop reads CASSHGLAGVNEQFF. CDR3 DNA sequence: TGTGCCAGCAGCCACGGACTAGCGGGAGTAAATGAGCAGTTCTTC.

The chain uses TRBV5-3 and TRBJ2-6; D is ambiguous. TRBV5-3 counts as an open reading frame of uncertain function. V dropped 0 bases and J dropped 0 bases, with 10 bases sitting between them. This CDR3 is built from 17 residues. CDR3 sequence reads: CARSLVQDRSGANVLTF. The CDR3 bases are TGTGCCAGAAGCTTGGTTCAGGATCGCTCTGGGGCCAACGTCCTGACTTTC.

As concerns this clone: One end of the junction varies from germline; a read error may be responsible. The chain combines TRBV6-4 with TRBJ2-3, with no clear D. The CDR3 is 13 amino acids. The germline V gene encodes CDR1 MRHNA and CDR2 SNTAGT. The CDR3 is CASSYSIADTQYF. The CDR3, as DNA: TGTGCCAGCAGTTACTCGATTGCAGATACGCAGTATTTT.